This T cell receptor beta chain was observed in a study of shared clonotypes between healthy human individuals. The table came from immunoSEQ multiplex PCR; TCRdb's copy has only in-frame clones and leaves some out. The data contain 2 million to 2.5 million clones, approximately 94% of them singletons. Concerning this clone itself: Its target is not known.

Study results and caveats: Generally, estimated richness proved larger in naive subsets than it did in memory subsets. Since donors were few, the genetic and exposure-history diversity represented was limited. Generation probability values for non-shared clonotypes were lower than those for clonotypes shared by all four donors.

The CDR3 length is 16 residues. The germline gives CDR1 SGHTA, CDR2 FQGNSA. V was shortened by 1 base and J by 3 bases, with 15 bases between the two germline ends. Naive CD8 cells lacked CD45RO, underwent positive selection for CCR7 and left out terminally differentiated effector memory CD45RA+ cells. This rearrangement joins TRBV7-2 to TRBJ2-5, with D possibly matching TRBD1 (6 bases). The origin of this receptor is a man in his late teens or twenties in good health. The sample consisted of naive CD8+ T cells sorted from blood. The CDR3: CASSLGQGQTEETQYF. The CDR3 DNA follows: TGTGCCAGCAGCTTAGGGCAGGGGCAAACTGAAGAGACCCAGTACTTC.